The source of this TCR beta chain is a study of blood T cell repertoires in COVID-19. Generated by immunoSEQ multiplex PCR, the TCRdb table keeps only in-frame clones and is missing some. The sample holds 97,000 or so clones, about 80% seen once. The germline V gene has CDR1 LNHDA and CDR2 SQIVND (reference sequence). The CDR3 spans 14 residues. Trimming removed 7 bases from V and 2 bases from J; junction bases left unmatched: 5. This clone was seen only a few times. This chain joins TRBV19 and TRBJ2-7; 10 bases map to TRBD1. The receptor's source is a man older than 75 with acute or convalescent COVID-19. The sequenced sample was peripheral blood. CDR3: CASTPGQGPYEQYF. As DNA, the CDR3 is TGTGCCAGTACCCCGGGACAGGGGCCCTACGAGCAGTACTTC.